The 11 T cell receptor delta chains presented below share a single source sample, sequenced in a study of γδ T cells in repeated Plasmodium falciparum infection. TCRdb redid clone calling on the multiplex PCR reads using CATT. The sample contains around 50,000 delta-chain clones, roughly 2% of which appear only once. Vgamma9/Vdelta2+ and Vdelta2-negative gammadelta T cells were flow-sorted from PBMC for bulk sequencing. Material for sequencing was gamma-delta T cells from blood. These receptors were taken from a pool of human donors (malaria-infected and uninfected, not separated).

For this clone: For this DNA, TCRdb reports the protein of a much larger clone, which diverges at residue 3, most likely from a read error; the protein presented here is translated directly from the DNA. The rearrangement uses TRDV1 and TRDJ1; maybe TRDD3 (10 bases). The J gene, missing from TCRdb, was assigned here through DNA to germline matching. This CDR3 contains 29 residues. Germline CDR1 reads TSWWSYY; CDR2 reads QGS. The CDR3 DNA reads TGTGCTCCTGGGGAACTCCACTTCCCCTTCCTACAGTTTTTGAGGGGGATACGCACAGCTACGGGGTACACCGATAAACTCATCTTT. It encodes CAPGELHFPFLQFLRGIRTATGYTDKLIF.

As for this clone: A far larger clone lies a single base away; this is likely a read error. Other DNA sequences within the sample encode an identical CDR3. The V gene is TRDV1, the J gene TRDJ1; possible D gene TRDD2, 9 bases. Because TCRdb records no J gene, it was assigned here through a match of the DNA to germline. The germline V and J ends were trimmed by 3 bases and 0 bases, with 47 bases remaining between them. Per the germline V gene, CDR1 is TSWWSYY and CDR2 is QGS. The CDR3 contains 27 residues. In nucleotides, the CDR3 is TGTGCTCTTGGGGACCGGCCTTCCTACGGAGTGTTTTACTGGGGGCCTTGGGGGTCAGTGTACACCGATAAACTCATCTTT. This codes for CALGDRPSYGVFYWGPWGSVYTDKLIF.

This clone was observed a handful of times. The TCRdb record carries a much larger clone's protein, which differs from this DNA's translation at residue 5; a read error is the likely cause, and the protein listed here is the DNA translation. V usage is TRDV1 and J usage is TRDJ1, with D possibly called TRDD2 or TRDD3 (8 bases each). The J gene, missing from TCRdb, was assigned here through DNA to germline matching. This CDR3 spans 23 amino acids. V dropped 3 bases and J dropped 2 bases, with 37 bases sitting between them. Germline V lookup: CDR1 TSWWSYY, CDR2 QGS. The CDR3 bases are TGTGCTCTTGGGGACCCTCCCCTCTTCCTACGTGGCTGGGGGAGAGACAGAACCGATAAACTCATCTTT. It codes for CALGDPPLFLRGWGRDRTDKLIF.

This clone showed up just a few times. The TCRdb protein comes from a much larger clone and disagrees with this DNA's translation at residue 12, likely due to a read error; the protein given here is derived from the DNA. The V gene is TRDV2, the J gene TRDJ1; D uncertain. TCRdb does not report a J gene; here it was assigned by matching the DNA to germline references. Germline V gene data show CDR1 as GEAIGNYY and CDR2 as EKD. The CDR3 runs to 17 residues. V lost 0 bases and J lost 3, with 19 bases in between. The CDR3 spells CACDTVASDPYADKLIF. In DNA form, the CDR3 reads TGTGCCTGTGACACCGTCGCCAGTGACCCGTACGCCGATAAACTCATCTTT.

This clone has more than one count but fewer than ten. A far larger clone is a single base away, which makes a read error likely. The rearrangement joins TRDV2 to TRDJ1; 10 bases line up with TRDD3. TCRdb is silent on the J gene; assignment here came from matching the DNA to germline. CDR1 GEAIGNYY and CDR2 EKD come from the germline V gene. Germline trimming cut 1 base from V and 2 bases from J; bases unmatched to any gene: 21. This CDR3 comprises 21 residues. The CDR3 loop reads CACDTVPAGDTDRHYTDKLIF. CDR3 in DNA: TGTGCCTGTGACACGGTACCTGCGGGGGATACGGACCGTCATTATACCGATAAACTCATCTTT.

A note on this clone: With only one base between it and a far larger clone, this is likely a read error. This same CDR3 is encoded by further DNA sequences in the sample. This chain connects TRDV2 to TRDJ2, with a tentative D call TRDD3 (6 bases). The J gene, not given by TCRdb, was assigned here from a germline match of the nucleotide sequence. This CDR3 has 15 residues. Germline values: CDR1 GEAIGNYY, CDR2 EKD. V was trimmed by 8 bases and J by 9 bases, leaving 24 bases between them. The CDR3 DNA reads as TGTGCCTTTACTGAACTGGGAGAGCCTTCTTCACAACTCTTCTTT. This translates into CAFTELGEPSSQLFF.

This clone was picked up many times. A read error is likely here: a far larger clone is one base away. This sample also contains other DNA sequences that code for the same CDR3. The V gene corresponds to TRDV2; no J gene was called; TRDD3 is the table's D call and was not checked against the DNA. Germline-derived CDR1 and CDR2 are GEAIGNYY and EKD. CDR3 length: 15 amino acids. CDR3 loop: CACDLLGVLTDKLIF. DNA for the CDR3: TGTGCCTGTGACCTACTGGGGGTTCTCACCGATAAACTCATTTTT.

Notes on this clone: The protein held in TCRdb is that of a much larger clone and does not match this DNA's translation at residue 16, likely because of a read error; the protein shown is translated from the DNA. This sequence joins TRDV1 and TRDJ2, with 9 bases identical to TRDD2. Here the J gene was assigned by germline matching of the DNA, as TCRdb has none. CDR3 length equals 23 residues. CDR1 and CDR2 from the germline V gene are TSWWSYY and QGS. The ends lost 5 bases at V and 6 bases at J; junction bases unmatched: 31. CDR3 sequence (DNA): TGTGCTCTTGGGTTACCCTCCCTTACCTTCCTACTGGAAAATACCACATGGTCAGCACAACTCTTCTTT. Its protein product is CALGLPSLTFLLENTTWSAQLFF.

This clone was recorded at least ten times. The V call is TRDV1, the J call TRDJ1; D is ambiguous. Germline V CDR1 and CDR2: TSWWSYY, QGS. CDR3 length equals 16 residues. V lost 0 bases to trimming and J lost 0 bases, with 11 bases between them. DNA for the CDR3: TGTGCTCTTGGGGAACTTGGCCCCCCATACACCGATAAACTCATCTTT. It yields the protein CALGELGPPYTDKLIF.

A word on this clone: The protein in TCRdb stems from a much larger clone and differs at residue 8 from this DNA's translation, likely a read error; here the protein is translated from the DNA. V and J are TRDV1 and TRDJ1, with D tentatively TRDD3 (6 bases). The J gene comes from matching the DNA to germline here; TCRdb lacks it. CDR1 is TSWWSYY, CDR2 QGS, per germline. This CDR3 has 23 amino acids. V was shortened by 0 bases and J by 0 bases, with 32 bases between the two germline ends. CDR3 loop: CALGELIEIRVHIPPYYTDKLIF. CDR3 sequence (DNA): TGTGCTCTTGGGGAACTAATAGAGATACGCGTACACATCCCTCCCTACTACACCGATAAACTCATCTTT.

This clone has only a few counts. TCRdb lists the protein of a much larger clone for this DNA, which differs at residue 4, so this is likely a read error; the protein given here is translated from the DNA itself. V gene TRDV3 combines with J gene TRDJ1; 9 positions match TRDD3. The germline gives CDR1 TVYSNPD, CDR2 GDNSRS (reference sequence). The CDR3 covers 17 residues. CDR3 region: CAQKLRTGGPYTDKLIF. The CDR3 DNA sequence: TGTGCTCAAAAGTTAAGGACTGGGGGACCCTACACCGATAAACTCATCTTT.